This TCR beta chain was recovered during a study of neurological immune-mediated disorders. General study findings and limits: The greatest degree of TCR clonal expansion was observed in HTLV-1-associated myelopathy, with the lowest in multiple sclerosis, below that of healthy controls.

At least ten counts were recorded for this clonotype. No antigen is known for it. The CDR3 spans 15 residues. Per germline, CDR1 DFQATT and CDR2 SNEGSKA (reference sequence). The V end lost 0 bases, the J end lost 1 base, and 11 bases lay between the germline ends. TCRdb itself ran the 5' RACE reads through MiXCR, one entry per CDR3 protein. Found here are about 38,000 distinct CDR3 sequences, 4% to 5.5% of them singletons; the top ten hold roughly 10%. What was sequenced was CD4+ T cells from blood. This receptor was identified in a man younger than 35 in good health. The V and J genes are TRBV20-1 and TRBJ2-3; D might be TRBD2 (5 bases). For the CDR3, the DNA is TGCAGTGCTAGAGATCGGGTCGGGGGCACAGATACGCAGTATTTT. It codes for CSARDRVGGTDTQYF.